The present TCR beta chain was sequenced within a study of beta chain features in type 1 diabetes. Study-wide points: Insertions at VDJ junctions were less frequent in type 1 diabetes patients. These patients also deleted more nucleotides at the same junctions. People with Type 1 diabetes carried modestly yet significantly shorter TCRB CDR3s in all four CD4+ subsets.

The length of the CDR3 is 16 residues. Between the trimmed V and J ends, which lost 5 bases and 1 base, there was a span of 17 bases. In germline, CDR1 is PRHDT, CDR2 FYEKMQ (reference sequence). All of the isolated RNA was reverse transcribed, so expressed TCRB transcripts were sequenced. The read count averaged about 3.57 million across naive, central memory and regulatory T cell samples. Only in-frame clones appear in the TCRdb table, and some are missing; sequencing was by immunoSEQ multiplex PCR. Here the sample spans 550,000 to 850,000 clones, around 15% being singletons. Worth noting for this clone: The antigen remains undetermined.

Central memory, naive, regulatory and stem cell-like memory CD4+ cells were sorted by CD45RO/CCR7/CD25/CD127/CD95/CD27. The rearrangement joins TRBV13 to TRBJ2-5; D assignment may be TRBD1 or TRBD2 (5 bases each). The specimen sequenced was naive CD4+ T cells from blood. This TCR was sampled from a man aged 18 to 35 with type 1 diabetes. CDR3 residues: CASSRTRAGGQETQYF. CDR3 coding DNA: TGTGCCAGCAGCCGCACCAGGGCTGGGGGCCAAGAGACCCAGTACTTC.